This T cell receptor (beta chain) was identified during a study of CD8 T cells in Susac syndrome. The RNA input was about 0.5 to 1 ug, and it was reverse transcribed with random hexamers. TCRdb reprocessed the immunoSEQ multiplex PCR reads via MiXCR and lists one record per CDR3 protein. Counted here are fewer than 200,000 distinct CDR3 sequences, roughly 94% occurring once; the ten biggest clones make up 0.085% to 0.12%. From blood CD8+ and CD4+ T cells, the TCR beta chain was sequenced. Purification of the CD8+ and CD4+ T cells relied on negative isolation, and TEMRA cells underwent FACS enrichment. Germline V CDR1 and CDR2: MNHEY, SVGEGT. The CDR3 spans 14 residues. The V gene lost 4 bases and the J gene lost 4 bases, with 13 bases spanning the gap.

This TCR derives from a human donor in good health. V is TRBV6-2 or TRBV6-3 and J is TRBJ1-2, with D perhaps TRBD1 (5 bases). The sample taken for sequencing was CD4+ T cells from PBMCs. CDR3 bases: TGTGCCAGCAGTTCGACAGTAACCCTCTATGGCTACACCTTC. This sequence encodes CASSSTVTLYGYTF.